These 22 T cell receptor beta chains came from one sample sequenced in a study of blood T cell repertoires in COVID-19. Generated by immunoSEQ multiplex PCR, the TCRdb table keeps only in-frame clones and is missing some. This table holds approximately 170,000 clones, about 85% found once. The sequenced material came from PBMCs or T cells enriched from blood (not recorded which). These receptors originate from a woman aged 50 to 60 who had recovered from COVID-19.

V usage is TRBV19 and J usage is TRBJ1-5, with a tentative D call TRBD1 (6 bases). The V and J ends lost 4 bases and 5 bases respectively, with 18 bases between them. Germline CDR1 LNHDA, CDR2 SQIVND (reference sequence). The CDR3 has 16 amino acids. The DNA for the CDR3 is TGTGCCAGTAGTACCCCCTGGCAGGGGATTTATCAGCCCCAGCATTTT. Amino acid sequence: CASSTPWQGIYQPQHF.

This chain uses TRBV19 with TRBJ1-6; D is undetermined. CDR1 is LNHDA, CDR2 SQIVND, per germline (reference sequence). This CDR3 region has 15 residues. The ends were cut back, 0 bases at V and 8 bases at J, with 11 bases in the middle. CDR3 nucleotides: TGTGCCAGTAGTATAGATTTTCAACGGGATTCACCCCTCCACTTT. Amino acid sequence: CASSIDFQRDSPLHF.

The chain is built from TRBV28 and TRBJ2-5; D gene unclear. The V and J ends lost 2 bases and 5 bases respectively, with 6 bases between them. This CDR3 is built from 12 residues. Germline values: CDR1 MDHEN, CDR2 SYDVKM. The CDR3 loop reads CASSLQRETQYF. DNA of the CDR3: TGTGCCAGCAGTTTACAGAGGGAGACCCAGTACTTC.

The V call is TRBV25-1, the J call TRBJ2-5; TRBD2 agrees at 9 bases. CDR3 size: 15 residues. Germline lookup yields CDR1 MGHDK and CDR2 SYGVNS. Unmatched junction bases numbered 10, after V lost 6 bases and J lost 5 bases. The CDR3 DNA reads TGTGCCAGCAGCCCACATAGCGGGGGCCGGGAGACCCAGTACTTC. Residues: CASSPHSGGRETQYF.

The rearrangement uses TRBV5-6 and TRBJ1-2; D unclear. Looked up from germline, CDR1 is SGHDT and CDR2 is YYEEEE. CDR3 length: 14 residues. With 4 bases removed from V and 4 bases from J, the gap between germline ends came to 14 bases. CDR3 sequence reads: CASSPPGSTYGYTF. The DNA for the CDR3 is TGTGCCAGCAGCCCACCCGGGTCGACCTATGGCTACACCTTC.

This chain uses TRBV18 with TRBJ2-7, with TRBD2 identical over 7 bases. The CDR3 extends over 15 amino acids. The J segment lost 7 bases and the V segment lost 3 bases, leaving 12 bases of the junction unmatched. The germline V gene encodes CDR1 KGHSH and CDR2 LQKENI. In DNA form, the CDR3 reads TGTGCCAGCTCACCCTCCGGGACGGTGGGGGGGGAGCAGTACTTC. Translated, it gives CASSPSGTVGGEQYF. The full variable domain, rest sourced from reference TRBV18 and TRBJ2-7, is NAGVMQNPRHLVRRRGQEARLRCSPMKGHSHVYWYRQLPEEGLKFMVYLQKENIIDESGMPKERFSAEFPKEGPSILRIQQVVRGDSAAYFCASSPSGTVGGEQYFGPGTRLTVT.

This clone appeared a single time. J is TRBJ2-5 and V is TRBV21-1; TRBD1, the table's D call, was not compared with the DNA. TRBV21-1 is a pseudogene locus. The CDR3 is made up of 16 amino acids. The CDR3 nucleotides read TGTGCCAGCAGCAGGGGTGACAGGGATGGAAAGGAGACCCAGTACTTC. Its translation: CASSRGDRDGKETQYF.

V usage is TRBV4-3 and J usage is TRBJ1-3, with no clear D. Germline V CDR1 and CDR2: LGHNA, YSLEER. V gave up 1 base and J gave up 3 bases, with 7 bases separating them. This CDR3 has 14 residues. The CDR3 region has the DNA TGCGCCAGCAGCCAAGTCTCTCGTGGAAACACCATATATTTT. Protein sequence: CASSQVSRGNTIYF.

The rearrangement joins TRBV6-5 to TRBJ1-2; weak D call: TRBD1 (5 bases). Germline-derived CDR1 and CDR2 are MNHEY and SVGAGI. The length of the CDR3 is 15 residues. Trimming cost V 10 bases and J 4 bases, with 22 bases left between them. The CDR3 DNA follows: TGTGCCACTTGGTGGTGGGGGGGACTGGGCTATGGCTACACCTTC. Translated: CATWWWGGLGYGYTF.

The J gene is TRBJ2-2, the V gene TRBV4-3; no firm D call. Trimming left V 1 base short and J 6 bases short, with 15 bases between. Germline V CDR1 and CDR2: LGHNA, YSLEER. The CDR3 has 16 residues. The CDR3 nucleotides read TGCGCCAGCAGCCAAGCTGGTAGTCCATCTTCCGGGGAGCTGTTTTTT. Its protein product is CASSQAGSPSSGELFF.

The V gene is TRBV13, the J gene TRBJ1-2, with 11 bases lining up with TRBD1. Germline-derived CDR1 and CDR2 are PRHDT and FYEKMQ (reference sequence). The CDR3 spans 15 residues. The ends lost 5 bases at V and 2 bases at J; junction bases unmatched: 4. The CDR3 sequence is CASSRDRGMNYGYTF. The CDR3 coding sequence is TGTGCCAGCAGCCGGGACAGGGGGATGAACTATGGCTACACCTTC.

The sample holds a few counts of this clone. The chain joins TRBV18 to TRBJ1-1; D might be TRBD1 (5 bases). The CDR3 totals 14 residues. Per germline, CDR1 KGHSH and CDR2 LQKENI. Trimming removed 4 bases at V and 0 bases at J, with 9 bases between. The CDR3 reads CASSLQEMNTEAFF. The CDR3 nucleotides are TGTGCCAGCTCACTACAGGAGATGAACACTGAAGCTTTCTTT.

The chain joins TRBV6-5 to TRBJ1-2; possible D gene TRBD1, 6 bases. Trimming took 5 bases from V and 5 from J, leaving 15 bases between them. This CDR3 has 14 residues. The germline gives CDR1 MNHEY, CDR2 SVGAGI. CDR3 DNA: TGTGCCAGCAGTCTCTCGGGGGGCGGGTATGGCTACACCTTC. Residues: CASSLSGGGYGYTF.

Note on this clone: Other DNA sequences within the sample encode an identical CDR3. The chain has TRBV4-3 and TRBJ2-1; 10 positions agree with TRBD2. CDR3 length: 15 residues. V was clipped by 2 bases and J by 6 bases; unmatched bases: 4. The V gene's germline CDR1 is LGHNA and CDR2 YSLEER. The CDR3 nucleotides read TGCGCCAGCAGCCAACCTAGCGGGGGTGTCAATGAGCAGTTCTTC. Translating gives CASSQPSGGVNEQFF.

The chain employs TRBV5-1 and TRBJ2-1; 7 bases are shared with TRBD2. Trimming took 0 bases from V and 10 from J; bases not matched to a gene: 10. CDR3 length: 15 amino acids. Germline V lookup: CDR1 SGHRS, CDR2 YFSETQ. The CDR3 sequence: CASSLAGGQTREQFF. DNA of the CDR3: TGCGCCAGCAGCTTGGCGGGAGGTCAGACCCGGGAGCAGTTCTTC.

This clone turned up a few times. The rearrangement links TRBV5-6 to TRBJ1-4; the match to TRBD1 covers 7 bases. Germline loops: CDR1 SGHDT, CDR2 YYEEEE. Unmatched junction bases numbered 19, after V lost 4 bases and J lost 10 bases. The CDR3 is 17 amino acids. The CDR3 bases are TGTGCCAGCAGCGGGGAAAGGACAGGCGGAGGTCGTGGAAAACTGTTTTTT. Protein: CASSGERTGGGRGKLFF.

The chain couples TRBV10-3 to TRBJ1-5; D is uncertain. The V gene lost 6 bases and the J gene lost 10 bases, with 13 bases spanning the gap. Per germline, CDR1 ENHRY and CDR2 SYGVKD. This CDR3 region has 12 residues. Here the CDR3 DNA reads TGTGCCATCAGGGAAAGCGGTGGACCCCAGCATTTT. This codes for CAIRESGGPQHF.

The table lists this clone with a few counts. This chain uses TRBV5-6 with TRBJ2-1; 9 bases are a match to TRBD1. CDR3 size: 15 residues. The germline CDR1 and CDR2 sequences are SGHDT and YYEEEE. Germline trimming cut 3 bases from V and 7 bases from J; bases unmatched to any gene: 8. The CDR3 nucleotides are TGTGCCAGCAGCTACCGGGACAGGGACTCAAATGAGCAGTTCTTC. This sequence encodes CASSYRDRDSNEQFF.

The chain recombines TRBV2 with TRBJ2-2; TRBD2 matches at 8 bases. Trimming cost V 7 bases and J 6 bases; bases outside gene matches: 4. Germline V gene lookup returns CDR1 SNHLY and CDR2 FYNNEI. The CDR3 is 13 amino acids. CDR3 sequence (DNA): TGTGCCAGCAAACTAGCGGCTTCCGGGGAGCTGTTTTTT. Amino acid sequence: CASKLAASGELFF.

J is TRBJ1-3 and V is TRBV9, with D possibly matching TRBD1 (5 bases). The CDR3 runs to 15 residues. Germline V gene sequence: CDR1 SGDLS, CDR2 YYNGEE. Trimming left V 0 bases short and J 3 bases short, with 10 bases between. In nucleotides, the CDR3 is TGTGCCAGCAGCGTAGCTTCCCAGGGTGGAAACACCATATATTTT. Amino acids: CASSVASQGGNTIYF.

The CDR3 protein is CASSLDLAPNNEQFF. The DNA for the CDR3 is TGTGCCAGCAGCTTAGATCTAGCGCCTAACAATGAGCAGTTCTTC. The J gene is TRBJ2-1, the V gene TRBV7-2; a weak D match, TRBD2 (6 bases). The V end was cut by 1 base, the J end by 5 bases, with 12 bases between. Germline V gene sequence: CDR1 SGHTA, CDR2 FQGNSA. The CDR3 covers 15 residues.

V gene TRBV28 combines with J gene TRBJ2-3; 8 bases are a match to TRBD2. Germline trimming cut 5 bases from V and 5 bases from J; bases unmatched to any gene: 12. This CDR3 has 16 amino acids. CDR1 MDHEN and CDR2 SYDVKM come from the germline V gene. The CDR3 nucleotides read TGTGCCAGCAGTCTTCACCTAGCGGGCCCCGGAGATACGCAGTATTTT. Its translation is CASSLHLAGPGDTQYF.